Following are 26 T cell receptor beta chains from one sample sequenced in a study of blood T cell repertoires in COVID-19. Assay: immunoSEQ multiplex PCR; the TCRdb copy retains only in-frame clones and omits some. Of about 100,000 clones in the sample, around four fifths were seen once. The sample taken for sequencing was peripheral blood. The receptor set was obtained from a man aged 45 to 65 with active or convalescent COVID-19.

This chain connects TRBV11-3 to TRBJ1-2, with 7 bases that match TRBD1. This CDR3 contains 14 residues. Per the germline V gene, CDR1 is SGHNT and CDR2 is YENEEA. Unmatched junction bases numbered 5, after V lost 5 bases and J lost 2 bases. The CDR3 nucleotides are TGTGCCAGCAGCCATTTGACAGGGAACTATGGCTACACCTTC. This codes for CASSHLTGNYGYTF.

V and J are TRBV7-9 and TRBJ1-1; 8 bases are shared with TRBD1. Germline CDR1 SEHNR, CDR2 FQNEAQ (reference sequence). V was clipped by 5 bases and J by 4 bases; unmatched bases: 6. The CDR3 has 14 residues. The chain's CDR3 is CASSRTGRVTEAFF. The CDR3 DNA reads TGTGCCAGCAGCCGGACAGGGAGAGTCACTGAAGCTTTCTTT.

The V call is TRBV5-5, the J call TRBJ1-3; TRBD1 agrees at 7 bases. There are 13 residues in the CDR3. Looked up from germline, CDR1 is SGHKS and CDR2 is YYEKEE (reference sequence). V lost 4 bases and J lost 7; bases outside the gene matches: 5. The CDR3 here is CASSLGTVNTIYF. The DNA of the CDR3 is TGTGCCAGCAGCCTAGGGACAGTGAACACCATATATTTT. The whole variable domain, remainder taken from reference TRBV5-5 and TRBJ1-3, is DAGVTQSPTHLIKTRGQQVTLRCSPISGHKSVSWYQQVLGQGPQFIFQYYEKEERGRGNFPDRFSARQFPNYSSELNVNALLLGDSALYLCASSLGTVNTIYFGEGSWLTVV.

This clone came up once. J is TRBJ1-6 and V is TRBV6-2 or TRBV6-3; D remains ambiguous. Trimming pared 2 bases from V and 2 bases from J, leaving 10 bases between. Per germline, CDR1 MNHEY and CDR2 SVGEGT. The CDR3 has 16 amino acids. CDR3 sequence: CASSYASGTYNSPLHF. The CDR3 region has the DNA TGTGCCAGCAGTTACGCCTCGGGAACCTATAATTCACCCCTCCACTTT.

The chain joins TRBV5-1 to TRBJ1-5; TRBD1 agrees at 8 bases. This CDR3 region has 15 residues. CDR1 and CDR2 (germline): SGHRS, YFSETQ. Trimming cost V 5 bases and J 0 bases; bases outside gene matches: 4. In DNA, the CDR3 is TGCGCCAGCAGGCCGACAGGGGATAGCAATCAGCCCCAGCATTTT. Amino acids: CASRPTGDSNQPQHF.

The V call is TRBV28, the J call TRBJ2-4; 12 bases are shared with TRBD2. The trim removed 7 bases at V and 0 bases at J, leaving 1 base unmatched. The CDR3 totals 15 residues. In germline, CDR1 is MDHEN, CDR2 SYDVKM. The CDR3 DNA is TGTGCCAGCAAGGGACTAGCGGGAGCCAAAAACATTCAGTACTTC. Protein sequence: CASKGLAGAKNIQYF.

This clone appeared a few times. The chain recombines TRBV2 with TRBJ1-1; 7 positions agree with TRBD1. The CDR3 sequence is 13 residues long. V dropped 6 bases and J dropped 8; count of bases not matched to a gene: 9. Per the germline V gene, CDR1 is SNHLY and CDR2 is FYNNEI. In DNA form, the CDR3 reads TGTGCCAGCAGCTCGGACAGGCTCCAAGAAGCTTTCTTT. This codes for CASSSDRLQEAFF.

The chain is built from TRBV9 and TRBJ2-2; 7 nucleotides agree with TRBD1. The CDR3 is made up of 16 amino acids. Germline values: CDR1 SGDLS, CDR2 YYNGEE. Trimming removed 2 bases from V and 2 bases from J; junction bases left unmatched: 6. Here the CDR3 reads CASSVETGPNTGELFF. Written as DNA, the CDR3 is TGTGCCAGCAGCGTCGAGACAGGGCCTAACACCGGGGAGCTGTTTTTT.

The chain has TRBV24-1 and TRBJ2-1, with a weak D call TRBD2 (5 bases). The length of the CDR3 is 13 residues. The germline CDR1 and CDR2 sequences are KGHDR and SFDVKD. Between the trimmed V and J ends, which lost 3 bases and 12 bases, there was a span of 14 bases. In DNA form, the CDR3 reads TGTGCCACCAGTGATGGGAGTAGTAACGGGCAGTTCTTC. This gives the protein CATSDGSSNGQFF.

The genes are TRBV2 and TRBJ2-7; D perhaps matches TRBD1 (5 bases). Deletions cut 0 bases from V and 3 bases from J, with 15 bases between. CDR1 and CDR2 (germline): SNHLY, FYNNEI. The CDR3 sequence is 16 residues long. The chain's CDR3 is CASSEAQGSLGYEQYF. Written as DNA, the CDR3 is TGTGCCAGCAGTGAAGCCCAGGGTTCTCTGGGCTACGAGCAGTACTTC.

In nucleotides, the CDR3 is TGTGCCTGGAGTGGGGCAGGGGGCTTTATTCGCAATCAGCCCCAGCATTTT. Its protein product is CAWSGAGGFIRNQPQHF. The chain couples TRBV30 to TRBJ1-5; TRBD1 aligns across 8 bases. The germline V gene has CDR1 GTSNPN and CDR2 SVGIG (reference sequence). This CDR3 region has 17 residues. V lost 1 base, J lost 2 bases, and 10 bases stayed unmatched. The full variable domain, in which reference TRBV30 and TRBJ1-5 provide the parts outside the CDR3, is SQTIHQWPATLVQPVGSPLSLECTVEGTSNPNLYWYRQAAGRGLQLLFYSVGIGQISSEVPQNLSASRPQDRQFILSSKKLLLSDSGFYLCAWSGAGGFIRNQPQHFGDGTRLSIL.

The chain links TRBV6-5 to TRBJ1-5; 8 bases align to TRBD1. CDR3 length: 13 residues. From germline, CDR1 is MNHEY and CDR2 SVGAGI. Trimming took 6 bases from V and 7 from J; bases not matched to a gene: 5. The CDR3: CASRGQVWQPQHF. The CDR3 bases are TGTGCCAGCAGGGGACAGGTTTGGCAGCCCCAGCATTTT.

The V and J genes are TRBV11-3 and TRBJ2-7, with 9 bases matching TRBD1. Trimming at V came to 5 bases and at J to 6 bases, leaving 14 bases not matched to a gene. CDR1 and CDR2 (germline): SGHNT, YENEEA. This CDR3 is 16 amino acids long. CDR3 in DNA: TGTGCCAGCAGCCCCACGGCTCGGGACAGGGATGGCGAGCAGTACTTC. Its protein product is CASSPTARDRDGEQYF.

This clone came up a few times. The chain joins TRBV9 to TRBJ2-2; TRBD2 matches 7 bases. The CDR3 contains 14 residues. Germline V gives CDR1 SGDLS, CDR2 YYNGEE. The V gene end was trimmed by 3 bases and the J gene end by 6 bases; junction bases not matched to a gene: 5. As DNA, the CDR3 is TGTGCCAGCAGCGCAGACCGGGGGGCCGGGGAGCTGTTTTTT. This gives the protein CASSADRGAGELFF.

The chain uses TRBV11-3 and TRBJ2-1, with D possibly matching TRBD1 (5 bases). CDR1 is SGHNT, CDR2 YENEEA, per germline. The CDR3 consists of 15 residues. Trimming took off 0 bases at V and 7 bases at J, with 13 bases between the two ends. DNA for the CDR3: TGTGCCAGCAGCTTAGATCTGGGGCAGGGAAATGAGCAGTTCTTC. Its translation is CASSLDLGQGNEQFF.

The chain recombines TRBV7-8 with TRBJ2-4, with 13 bases that match TRBD2. CDR1 is SGHVS and CDR2 is FQNEAQ in the germline V gene. The ends lost 2 bases at V and 13 bases at J; junction bases unmatched: 5. The CDR3 covers 14 residues. The CDR3 reads CASSLRGLAGSQYF. The CDR3, as DNA: TGTGCCAGCAGCTTACGGGGACTAGCGGGGTCGCAGTACTTC. Using reference TRBV7-8 and TRBJ2-4 for the parts outside the CDR3, the full variable domain is GAGVSQSPRYKVAKRGQDVALRCDPISGHVSLFWYQQALGQGPEFLTYFQNEAQLDKSGLPSDRFFAERPEGSVSTLKIQRTQQEDSAVYLCASSLRGLAGSQYFGAGTRLSVL.

V usage is TRBV6-5 and J usage is TRBJ1-1; D not resolved. Trimming left V 6 bases short and J 4 bases short, with 12 bases between. The CDR3 consists of 13 residues. The germline CDR1 and CDR2 sequences are MNHEY and SVGAGI. Written as DNA, the CDR3 is TGTGCCAGCAGCCCCGGGTCTCTCACTGAAGCTTTCTTT. It codes for CASSPGSLTEAFF.

The CDR3 loop is CASSLGAGLTDTQYF. CDR3 sequence (DNA): TGTGCCAGCAGCTTGGGGGCGGGGTTGACAGATACGCAGTATTTT. J is TRBJ2-3 and V is TRBV5-4; the D gene is possibly TRBD2 (6 bases). This CDR3 is built from 15 residues. Between the trimmed V and J ends, which lost 0 bases and 3 bases, there was a span of 11 bases. Per the germline V gene, CDR1 is SGHNT and CDR2 is YYREEE (reference sequence).

This clone has more than one count but fewer than ten. This rearrangement joins TRBV19 to TRBJ2-1; weak D call: TRBD1 (6 bases). In germline, CDR1 is LNHDA, CDR2 SQIVND (reference sequence). V lost 3 bases and J lost 7, with 10 bases in between. This CDR3 is built from 13 residues. CDR3 coding DNA: TGTGCCAGTAGTATCCAGGGGCAGAATGAGCAGTTCTTC. It yields the protein CASSIQGQNEQFF. Full variable domain (rest looked up from reference TRBV19 and TRBJ2-1): DGGITQSPKYLFRKEGQNVTLSCEQNLNHDAMYWYRQDPGQGLRLIYYSQIVNDFQKGDIAEGYSVSREKKESFPLTVTSAQKNPTAFYLCASSIQGQNEQFFGPGTRLTVL.

J is TRBJ2-3 and V is TRBV5-1, with D perhaps TRBD2 (6 bases). Trimming removed 0 bases at V and 4 bases at J, with 15 bases between. Per germline, CDR1 SGHRS and CDR2 YFSETQ. This CDR3 has 16 residues. The CDR3, as DNA: TGCGCCAGCAGCTTGGAGGCTCCTAGCGTGGCAGATACGCAGTATTTT. It translates to CASSLEAPSVADTQYF. Combining the CDR3 with reference TRBV5-1 and TRBJ2-3 gives the whole variable domain KAGVTQTPRYLIKTRGQQVTLSCSPISGHRSVSWYQQTPGQGLQFLFEYFSETQRNKGNFPGRFSGRQFSNSRSEMNVSTLELGDSALYLCASSLEAPSVADTQYFGPGTRLTVL.

V and J are TRBV7-2 and TRBJ2-5, with D maybe TRBD1 (6 bases). The ends were cut back, 5 bases at V and 2 bases at J, with 12 bases in the middle. The length of the CDR3 is 14 residues. CDR1 and CDR2 from the germline V gene are SGHTA and FQGNSA. This CDR3 is CASSNQGLQETQYF. CDR3 DNA: TGTGCCAGCAGCAACCAGGGGTTACAAGAGACCCAGTACTTC.

The rearrangement uses TRBV2 and TRBJ1-2; TRBD1 agrees at 8 bases. J was trimmed by 7 bases and V by 1 base; bases with no gene match: 14. Germline lookup yields CDR1 SNHLY and CDR2 FYNNEI. The CDR3 length is 17 residues. The CDR3 region is CASSEEAHATGASGYTF. CDR3 DNA: TGTGCCAGCAGTGAAGAGGCGCACGCGACAGGGGCTTCTGGCTACACCTTC.

The J gene is TRBJ2-1, the V gene TRBV5-1, with 11 bases lining up with TRBD2. The CDR3 length is 14 residues. Germline assignment: CDR1 SGHRS and CDR2 YFSETQ. V gave up 4 bases and J gave up 9 bases; unmatched junction bases: 6. DNA of the CDR3: TGCGCCAGCAGCGAGGGACTAGCGGTGCCTGAGCAGTTCTTC. As protein: CASSEGLAVPEQFF.

The CDR3, as DNA: TGTGCCAGCACGGGACAGGTCAATCAGCCCCAGCATTTT. Translation: CASTGQVNQPQHF. This chain connects TRBV6-5 to TRBJ1-5; 8 bases are shared with TRBD1. V gave up 7 bases and J gave up 3 bases; unmatched junction bases: 2. This CDR3 contains 13 residues. Germline V lookup: CDR1 MNHEY, CDR2 SVGAGI.

The chain has TRBV7-8 and TRBJ1-1; TRBD1 matches 7 bases. The germline V gene has CDR1 SGHVS and CDR2 FQNEAQ. The CDR3 extends over 13 amino acids. The V and J ends lost 3 bases and 4 bases, in that order; junction bases with no gene match: 2. The CDR3 DNA reads as TGTGCCAGCAGCTTGACAGGGATCACTGAAGCTTTCTTT. It encodes CASSLTGITEAFF.

This clone was observed once. The chain is built from TRBV24-1 and TRBJ2-7, with 12 bases matching TRBD1. Germline lookup yields CDR1 KGHDR and CDR2 SFDVKD. Losses at the gene ends were 7 bases for V and 6 bases for J; bases not matched to a gene: 12. The length of the CDR3 is 16 residues. CDR3 sequence reads: CATSPGVGQGAPEQYF. The CDR3 bases are TGTGCCACCAGCCCCGGTGTGGGACAGGGGGCGCCCGAGCAGTACTTC.